The 28 T cell receptor beta chains listed next were all sequenced from one sample in a study of blood T cells in healthy people across ages. For the second PCR, which ran for about 7 to 11 cycles, a sample-barcoded 5' primer and a J-beta primer mix were used. TCRdb passed the 5' RACE reads through MiXCR, listing each CDR3 protein once. The sample has about 640,000 distinct CDR3 sequences; approximately 40% are singletons. Sequencing was done on a sample of blood. Every receptor here comes from a man at least 80 years old in good health.

This clonotype was picked up a small number of times. The chain uses TRBV9 and TRBJ2-1; D may be TRBD2 (6 bases). V lost 1 base to trimming and J lost 4 bases, with 12 bases between them. The CDR3 contains 15 residues. CDR1 SGDLS and CDR2 YYNGEE come from the germline V gene. CDR3 DNA sequence: TGTGCCAGCAGCGTAACCGGGACTTTATACAATGAGCAGTTCTTC. Residues: CASSVTGTLYNEQFF.

This chain joins TRBV6-2 or TRBV6-3 and TRBJ1-4; TRBD1 aligns across 9 bases. With 5 bases clipped from V and 8 bases from J, the junction kept 9 bases outside the gene matches. This CDR3 contains 15 residues. CDR1 and CDR2 (germline): MNHEY, SVGEGT. CDR3 sequence (DNA): TGTGCCAGCAGTCAAACCGGGACAGGGCGAGAAAAACTGTTTTTT. Its protein product is CASSQTGTGREKLFF.

J is TRBJ1-4 and V is TRBV5-1, with D possibly being TRBD1 (6 bases). Germline lookup yields CDR1 SGHRS and CDR2 YFSETQ. CDR3 length equals 15 residues. V lost 1 base and J lost 3, with 10 bases in between. The CDR3 sequence: CASSLQGNANEKLFF. In DNA form, the CDR3 reads TGCGCCAGCAGCTTGCAGGGGAACGCTAATGAAAAACTGTTTTTT.

V gene TRBV4-3 combines with J gene TRBJ2-2, with 10 bases that match TRBD1. The germline gives CDR1 LGHNA, CDR2 YSLEER. The V segment lost 6 bases and the J segment 1 base; nucleotides outside the gene matches: 5. The CDR3 contains 16 residues. In nucleotides, the CDR3 is TGCGCCAGCAGAACCGGGACAGGGGTGAACACCGGGGAGCTGTTTTTT. Protein: CASRTGTGVNTGELFF.

The sample holds a few counts of this clonotype. The chain recombines TRBV20-1 with TRBJ2-6; D remains unclear. Looked up from germline, CDR1 is DFQATT and CDR2 is SNEGSKA (reference sequence). Trimming removed 6 bases at V and 0 bases at J, with 6 bases between. This CDR3 has 13 residues. CDR3 coding DNA: TGCAGTGCCATGTCCTCTGGGGCCAACGTCCTGACTTTC. Translation gives CSAMSSGANVLTF.

Remarks on this clonotype: Just one base apart from a much larger clone, this may be a read error. The chain uses TRBV5-1 and TRBJ1-1; D not certain. Germline CDR1 and CDR2: SGHRS and YFSETQ. CDR3 length: 15 residues. The CDR3 spells CTSSSWPGQNTEAFF. DNA of the CDR3: TGCACCAGCAGCTCATGGCCAGGCCAGAACACTGAAGCTTTCTTT.

This clonotype occurred a few times. The chain joins TRBV11-2 to TRBJ2-1; the D is unclear. CDR1 and CDR2 from the germline V gene are SGHAT and FQNNGV. The CDR3 is 13 residues long. The ends were cut back, 1 base at V and 9 bases at J, with 10 bases in the middle. CDR3 sequence (DNA): TGTGCCAGCAGCTTAGTATCTCCGTCTGAGCAGTTCTTC. Translated: CASSLVSPSEQFF.

This clonotype was counted a few times. The genes are TRBV4-3 and TRBJ1-6, with no clear D. The CDR3 covers 15 residues. The germline V gene encodes CDR1 LGHNA and CDR2 YSLEER. The V and J ends lost 1 base and 6 bases respectively, with 10 bases between them. CDR3 region: CASSQGTATNSPLHF. The CDR3, as DNA: TGCGCCAGCAGCCAAGGAACAGCGACTAATTCACCCCTCCACTTT.

This clonotype was picked up one time. This chain uses TRBV20-1 with TRBJ2-6, with 9 nucleotides matching TRBD1. Germline CDR1 DFQATT, CDR2 SNEGSKA (reference sequence). This CDR3 has 16 residues. V lost 4 bases, J lost 4 bases, and 8 bases stayed unmatched. The CDR3 DNA sequence: TGCAGTGCTACCCGGACAGGGGTGTCCGGGGCCAACGTCCTGACTTTC. It codes for CSATRTGVSGANVLTF.

This clonotype was seen at least ten times. The chain couples TRBV25-1 to TRBJ1-6; D not resolved. Germline loops: CDR1 MGHDK, CDR2 SYGVNS. V lost 3 bases to trimming and J lost 10 bases, with 16 bases between them. The CDR3 contains 15 residues. The CDR3 reads CASSDLPLEGSPLHF. The CDR3 region has the DNA TGTGCCAGCAGTGATTTGCCCCTAGAAGGATCACCCCTCCACTTT.

This clonotype has only a few counts. The CDR3 bases are TGTGCCAGCAGCTACCAACTGGAGACCGGGGAGCTGTTTTTT. Its translation is CASSYQLETGELFF. The V and J genes are TRBV5-4 and TRBJ2-2, with D unclear. V dropped 3 bases and J dropped 5 bases, with 11 bases sitting between them. There are 14 residues in the CDR3. Germline V gene sequence: CDR1 SGHNT, CDR2 YYREEE (reference sequence).

The gene calls are TRBV30 and TRBJ2-1, with D possibly matching TRBD1 (6 bases). Germline V gene lookup returns CDR1 GTSNPN and CDR2 SVGIG (reference sequence). V lost 4 bases and J lost 0, with 13 bases in between. There are 15 residues in the CDR3. The CDR3 nucleotides are TGTGCCTGGACTATAGGGGGTAGCTCCTACAATGAGCAGTTCTTC. Translating gives CAWTIGGSSYNEQFF.

The J gene is TRBJ2-1, the V gene TRBV5-5, with TRBD2 matching over 8 bases. This CDR3 region has 17 residues. V shed 0 bases and J 6 bases; nucleotides not matched to a gene: 11. CDR1 and CDR2 from the germline V gene are SGHKS and YYEKEE (reference sequence). For the CDR3, the DNA is TGTGCCAGCAGCTTGGTCGTTGGGGCACGGGGGGGCAATGAGCAGTTCTTC. Translation gives CASSLVVGARGGNEQFF.

This clonotype was picked up a small number of times. The chain uses TRBV24-1 and TRBJ2-4; a possible D gene is TRBD2 (7 bases). The J call could be wrong; TRBJ2-5 is a better fit for the DNA end. This CDR3 is 15 amino acids long. Per germline, CDR1 KGHDR and CDR2 SFDVKD. CDR3 bases: TGTGCCACCAGTGAGAAGACAGGACTAGGAGAGACCCAGTACTTC. Its translation: CATSEKTGLGETQYF.

In its sample, this clonotype was seen a few times. The rearrangement joins TRBV10-3 to TRBJ2-7; D unclear. Trimming left V 0 bases short and J 7 bases short, with 13 bases between. Germline CDR1 and CDR2: ENHRY and SYGVKD. The CDR3 runs 14 residues. CDR3: CAISESYRSEEQYF. DNA of the CDR3: TGTGCCATCAGTGAGTCGTATCGATCGGAGGAGCAGTACTTC.

The V gene is TRBV6-2 or TRBV6-3, the J gene TRBJ2-7; the match to TRBD2 covers 7 bases. Germline loops: CDR1 MNHEY, CDR2 SVGEGT. V dropped 6 bases and J dropped 3; count of bases not matched to a gene: 8. This CDR3 has 14 amino acids. The CDR3 here is CASRKPTSFYEQYF. In DNA, the CDR3 is TGTGCCAGCAGGAAGCCGACTAGCTTCTACGAGCAGTACTTC.

The chain uses TRBV9 and TRBJ1-2; D is unclear. CDR3 length equals 14 residues. Trimming removed 6 bases from V and 8 bases from J, with 20 bases in between. Germline V gene sequence: CDR1 SGDLS, CDR2 YYNGEE. CDR3 protein: CASKSAEGLLGYTF. The DNA for the CDR3 is TGTGCCAGCAAGTCAGCAGAGGGCCTCTTGGGCTACACCTTC.

This clonotype was seen a few times. The chain uses TRBV20-1 and TRBJ1-1; D is perhaps TRBD1 (5 bases). The CDR3 loop spans 14 amino acids. Trimming pared 3 bases from V and 1 base from J, leaving 12 bases between. Germline V gene data show CDR1 as DFQATT and CDR2 as SNEGSKA (reference sequence). The CDR3 DNA is TGCAGTGCTAGGGGGACTTTCGGGAACACTGAAGCTTTCTTT. This translates into CSARGTFGNTEAFF.

The chain is built from TRBV18 and TRBJ2-5; TRBD2 aligns across 14 bases. Germline-derived CDR1 and CDR2 are KGHSH and LQKENI. This CDR3 has 16 amino acids. With V trimmed by 8 bases and J by 4 bases, 9 bases remained unmatched. CDR3 protein: CASTPTSGRERETQYF. The CDR3 bases are TGTGCCAGCACCCCGACTAGCGGGAGGGAGCGAGAGACCCAGTACTTC.

Comment on this clonotype: No conserved phenylalanine or tryptophan is present at the end of the CDR3, so a read error is the likely explanation. V usage is TRBV12-3 or TRBV12-4 and J usage is TRBJ2-3; TRBD2 agrees at 7 bases. The CDR3 spans 15 residues. V shed 3 bases and J 0 bases; nucleotides not matched to a gene: 3. CDR3 DNA: TGTGCCAGCAGTTTTAGGCGGGGGAGCACAGATACGCAGTATTCT. This encodes CASSFRRGSTDTQYS.

The genes are TRBV3-1 and TRBJ2-5; D is possibly TRBD1 (6 bases). V dropped 3 bases and J dropped 1 base, with 15 bases sitting between them. From germline, CDR1 is LGHDT and CDR2 YNNKEL (reference sequence). There are 16 residues in the CDR3. DNA of the CDR3: TGTGCCAGCAGCCATGAGGGTGGACAGCTCCAAGAGACCCAGTACTTC. This gives the protein CASSHEGGQLQETQYF.

J is TRBJ2-4 and V is TRBV29-1; the match to TRBD1 covers 10 bases. Per germline, CDR1 SQVTM and CDR2 ANQGSEA. V lost 8 bases, J lost 4 bases, and 11 bases stayed unmatched. The CDR3 runs 15 residues. The CDR3 spells CSIVEDRGPKNIQYF. DNA for the CDR3: TGCAGCATTGTGGAAGACAGGGGGCCTAAAAACATTCAGTACTTC. The full variable domain, in which reference TRBV29-1 and TRBJ2-4 provide the parts outside the CDR3, is SAVISQKPSRDICQRGTSLTIQCQVDSQVTMMFWYRQQPGQSLTLIATANQGSEATYESGFVIDKFPISRPNLTFSTLTVSNMSPEDSSIYLCSIVEDRGPKNIQYFGAGTRLSVL.

The rearrangement joins TRBV14 to TRBJ2-1, with TRBD2 as a possible D gene (5 bases). This CDR3 region has 14 residues. Germline V CDR1 and CDR2: SGHDN, FVKESK. Trimming removed 7 bases from V and 7 bases from J, with 17 bases in between. CDR3 DNA sequence: TGTGCCAGCAACCCCCGGGGATCGCCTAATGAGCAGTTCTTC. This sequence encodes CASNPRGSPNEQFF.

This clonotype came up a few times. The genes are TRBV6-5 and TRBJ1-2; D unresolved. Germline V gives CDR1 MNHEY, CDR2 SVGAGI. CDR3 length: 12 amino acids. With 7 bases removed from V and 7 bases from J, the gap between germline ends came to 13 bases. DNA for the CDR3: TGTGCCAGCATAGGGAGGTTTAGTGGCTACACCTTC. This translates into CASIGRFSGYTF.

The J gene is TRBJ2-1, the V gene TRBV11-3; 7 bases map to TRBD2. Gene TRBJ2-7 matches the end of the DNA better, so the J call may be wrong. In germline, CDR1 is SGHNT, CDR2 YENEEA. CDR3 length: 17 amino acids. The CDR3 loop is CASSPEAGPTKHNEQYF. The CDR3 nucleotides are TGTGCCAGCAGCCCCGAAGCGGGACCGACTAAACACAATGAGCAGTACTTC.

The gene calls are TRBV5-1 and TRBJ2-2, with D possibly being TRBD1 (5 bases). CDR3 length: 14 residues. Between the trimmed V and J ends, which lost 5 bases and 6 bases, there was a span of 14 bases. Looked up from germline, CDR1 is SGHRS and CDR2 is YFSETQ. In DNA, the CDR3 is TGCGCCAGCAGGACAGCCCCGGTATCCGGGGAGCTGTTTTTT. Its translation: CASRTAPVSGELFF.

On this clonotype itself: A much larger clone sits a single nucleotide away, making a read error possible. J is TRBJ2-1 and V is TRBV11-2, with 9 positions matching TRBD2. V shed 10 bases and J 6 bases; nucleotides not matched to a gene: 7. Germline CDR1 reads SGHAT; CDR2 reads FQNNGV. The CDR3 extends over 13 amino acids. Here the CDR3 DNA reads TGTGCCAACAGTCGGGGACTAGCCAATGAGCAGTTCTTC. It is translated as CANSRGLANEQFF.

The chain joins TRBV7-2 to TRBJ2-7; 9 bases are a match to TRBD2. With V trimmed by 5 bases and J by 4 bases, 12 bases remained unmatched. The germline CDR1 and CDR2 sequences are SGHTA and FQGNSA. The CDR3 is 16 residues long. CDR3: CASSKYYSGSGYEQYF. The CDR3, as DNA: TGTGCCAGCAGCAAATACTATAGCGGGAGTGGTTACGAGCAGTACTTC.